These T cell receptor beta chains were read from a single sample in a study of blood T cells in healthy people across ages. TCRdb redid the calling of the 5' RACE reads with MiXCR, one entry per CDR3 protein. The sample has hundreds of thousands of distinct CDR3 sequences; approximately 24% are singletons. These records were also assigned to another study, of T cells of mothers and their children.

The sample was blood. These receptors came from a boy under 18 in good health. Each CDR3 is given with its conserved first and last residue. The D gene is left open where the match is weak. Rows may omit the clone size; those that give it use once, few, many or a size class.

j_gene | d_gene | v_gene | abundance | CDR3nt | CDR3aa
TRBJ2-1 | NA | TRBV5-1 | NA | TGCGCCAGCAGCTTGGTGGTTAACAATGAGCAGTTCTTC | CASSLVVNNEQFF
TRBJ2-7 | NA | TRBV6-6 | NA | TGTGCCAGCAGTTACTCGGCTCAGTCAGGCTACGAGCAGTACTTC | CASSYSAQSGYEQYF
TRBJ2-7 | TRBD1 | TRBV2 | NA | TGCGCCACAGGGACAGCGAGCTACGAGCAGTACTTC | CATGTASYEQYF
TRBJ2-7 | NA | TRBV28 | few | TGTGCCAGCACGCGAGGGGTGGCTGAGCAGTACTTC | CASTRGVAEQYF
TRBJ2-3 | NA | TRBV12-3/TRBV12-4 | few | TGTGCCAGCAGTACTCCAGGAGATACGCAGTATTTT | CASSTPGDTQYF
TRBJ2-7 | NA | TRBV9 | NA | TGTGCCAGCAGCGTGAGCGGAGATGGCTCCTACGAGCAGTACTTC | CASSVSGDGSYEQYF
TRBJ1-4 | TRBD1 | TRBV25-1 | NA | TGTGCCAGCAGTTCGCGCCCCGGGACAGGGAATGAAAAACTGTTTTTT | CASSSRPGTGNEKLFF
TRBJ2-5 | NA | TRBV7-9 | NA | TGTGCCAGCAGCTTAGGCACCTTCGGCAGAGGTCAAGAGACCCAGTACTTC | CASSLGTFGRGQETQYF
TRBJ1-2 | NA | TRBV9 | NA | TGTGCCAGCAGCGCCGCGGCCTCTGGCTACACCTTC | CASSAAASGYTF
TRBJ2-5 | TRBD2 | TRBV7-3 | NA | TGTGCCAGCAGTCCTACTAGCGGGGGAGGAGAGACCCAGTACTTC | CASSPTSGGGETQYF
TRBJ2-1 | NA | TRBV28 | NA | TGTGCCAGCAGCAAAGGGGACCGTTACAATGAGCAGTTCTTC | CASSKGDRYNEQFF
TRBJ1-2 | NA | TRBV30 | NA | TGTGCCTGGACAGGGTCCTATGGCTACACCTTC | CAWTGSYGYTF
TRBJ2-1 | NA | TRBV4-1 | few | TGCGCCAGCAGCCAATCAGGGCGAAATGAGCAGTTCTTC | CASSQSGRNEQFF
TRBJ1-3 | NA | TRBV11-2 | few | TGTGCCAGCAGCCTCGGAGGGGTTGTCGGAAACACCATATATTTT | CASSLGGVVGNTIYF
TRBJ2-7 | NA | TRBV5-1 | few | TGCGCCAGCAGCTCGGGACGTCGGGGTTCGTCTGAGCAGTACTTC | CASSSGRRGSSEQYF
TRBJ1-2 | NA | TRBV12-3/TRBV12-4 | few | TGTGCCAGCAGTTTAGCGACCGACACCATCTACACCTTC | CASSLATDTIYTF
TRBJ2-5 | NA | TRBV7-2 | NA | TGTGCCAGCAGAAAAAGGGGGGGAGGTTCAGAGACCCAGTACTTC | CASRKRGGGSETQYF
TRBJ1-4 | TRBD1 | TRBV5-1 | few | TGCGCCAGCAGCTTGACAGGGGAGAAGGAAAAACTGTTTTTT | CASSLTGEKEKLFF
TRBJ2-5 | TRBD2 | TRBV15 | NA | TGTGCCACCAGCAGAGTGGGGGCCGGGACTAGCGGGGACCAAGAGACCCAGTACTTC | CATSRVGAGTSGDQETQYF
TRBJ2-5 | NA | TRBV14 | NA | TGTGCCAGCAGCCAAGAAATGATGGGGCGAGGGGAGACCCAGTACTTC | CASSQEMMGRGETQYF
TRBJ2-5 | TRBD2 | TRBV7-6 | many | TGTGCCAGCAGCTCCCGCGGGGGGGGAGAGACCCAGTACTTC | CASSSRGGGETQYF
TRBJ2-3 | TRBD1 | TRBV24-1 | NA | TGTGCCACCAGTGAGGGACAGGGGCCTGGAACGCAGTATTTT | CATSEGQGPGTQYF
TRBJ2-5 | NA | TRBV7-9 | NA | TGTGCCAGCAGCCCAGACAGCCCAGAGACCCAGTACTTC | CASSPDSPETQYF
TRBJ2-5 | TRBD2 | TRBV11-2 | NA | TGTGCCAGCAGCTCCAGACTAGCGAAAGAGACCCAGTACTTC | CASSSRLAKETQYF
TRBJ2-1 | NA | TRBV7-3 | few | TGTGCCAGCAGCTTACGGGCGGCCGATGAGCAGTTCTTC | CASSLRAADEQFF
TRBJ2-7 | TRBD2 | TRBV20-1 | NA | TGCAGTGCTAGAACTAGCGACGAGCAGTACTTC | CSARTSDEQYF
TRBJ2-7 | TRBD1 | TRBV3-1 | NA | TGTGCCAGCAGCCAATGGGACAGCTACGAGCAGTACTTC | CASSQWDSYEQYF
TRBJ2-7 | TRBD2 | TRBV2 | NA | TGTGCCAGCCGGGAGGACACTTCCTACGAGCAGTACTTC | CASREDTSYEQYF
TRBJ1-2 | NA | TRBV15 | few | TGTGCCACCAGCAGAGATCAGGGGATCGGCTATGGCTACACCTTC | CATSRDQGIGYGYTF
TRBJ1-1 | TRBD1 | TRBV7-8 | few | TGTGCCAGCAGCGTCTCAGGGGGGACTGAAGCTTTCTTT | CASSVSGGTEAFF
TRBJ2-7 | NA | TRBV3-1 | few | TGTGCCAGCAGCCCCCTGGGGGCCTACGAGCAGTACTTC | CASSPLGAYEQYF
TRBJ1-6 | NA | TRBV6-6 | few | TGTGCCAGCAGCCGCCTAGTGGGCTATAATTCACCCCTCCACTTT | CASSRLVGYNSPLHF
TRBJ2-3 | TRBD2 | TRBV20-1 | few | TGCAGTGCTAGAGATCGGGAGGGTACTAGCACAGATACGCGGTATTTT | CSARDREGTSTDTRYF
TRBJ2-7 | NA | TRBV15 | few | TGTGCCACCAGCAGAGTAATCCCGGCCTACGAGCAGTACTTC | CATSRVIPAYEQYF
TRBJ1-4 | NA | TRBV12-3/TRBV12-4 | few | TGTGCCAGCAGTTCTTGGACAGTATCTAATGAAAAACTGTTTTTT | CASSSWTVSNEKLFF
TRBJ2-7 | NA | TRBV5-6 | few | TGTGCCAGCAGAAAGGCGCTAGGCGAGCAGTACTTC | CASRKALGEQYF
TRBJ1-4 | NA | TRBV19 | few | TGTGCCACTAAAGGCGATGAAAAACTGTTTTTT | CATKGDEKLFF
TRBJ2-5 | NA | TRBV20-1 | few | TGCAGTGCTAGAGAAGGGTCTCCCTGGGAGACCCAGTACTTC | CSAREGSPWETQYF
TRBJ2-3 | TRBD1 | TRBV12-3/TRBV12-4 | once | TGTGCCAGCAGTCCTGGACAGGGACCCACAGATACGCAGTATTTT | CASSPGQGPTDTQYF
TRBJ1-2 | TRBD1 | TRBV30 | NA | TGTGCCTGGAGGACAGGGGCAGCTAACTATGGCTACACCTTC | CAWRTGAANYGYTF
TRBJ1-2 | NA | TRBV20-1 | few | TGCAGTGCTAGAGATATACAGAAAAACTATGGCTACACCTTC | CSARDIQKNYGYTF
TRBJ2-1 | TRBD1 | TRBV6-2/TRBV6-3 | NA | TGTGCCAGTGTCCGCCGACAGGGGGGACACAATGAGCAGTTCTTC | CASVRRQGGHNEQFF
TRBJ2-6 | NA | TRBV15 | NA | TGTGCCACTAACAGGGACCTCTCTGGGGCCAACGTCCTGACTTTC | CATNRDLSGANVLTF
TRBJ2-7 | TRBD2 | TRBV5-1 | NA | TGCGCCAGCAGCCCCAGCGGGGTAGTACGGGTCTCCTACGAGCAGTACTTC | CASSPSGVVRVSYEQYF
TRBJ1-2 | NA | TRBV7-2 | few | TGTGCCAGCAACCAGAGGGGGAACTATGGCTACACCTTC | CASNQRGNYGYTF
TRBJ2-5 | NA | TRBV12-5 | NA | TGTGCTAGTGGTTTGGTAGGGCTGAGGGAGACCCAGTACTTC | CASGLVGLRETQYF
TRBJ2-1 | NA | TRBV4-1 | few | TGCGCCAGCAGCCAAGAGCGGCAGAGCTACAATGAGCAGTTCTTC | CASSQERQSYNEQFF
TRBJ2-7 | NA | TRBV6-5 | few | TGTGCCAGCAGTTGGGGGGTCACTGTATCAATTACCTGCTACGAGCAGTACTTC | CASSWGVTVSITCYEQYF
TRBJ1-1 | NA | TRBV5-1 | few | TGCGCCAGCAGCGGGACCTGGAACACTGAAGCTTTCTTT | CASSGTWNTEAFF
TRBJ2-5 | TRBD2 | TRBV9 | few | TGTGCCAGCAGCGAAAGCGGGGGGGCCTTCGAGACCCAGTACTTC | CASSESGGAFETQYF
TRBJ1-4 | NA | TRBV5-1 | NA | TGCGCCAGCAGCTTGTCGGTATCCGGGACAACTAAAGGTGAAAAACTGTTTTTT | CASSLSVSGTTKGEKLFF
TRBJ2-7 | NA | TRBV5-1 | NA | TGCGCCAGCAGCTTGGAGCTAACGTACGAGCAGTACTTC | CASSLELTYEQYF
TRBJ2-1 | TRBD1 | TRBV7-2 | many | TGTGCCAGCAGCTCGCAGGGGGCGATGTCCTACAATGAGCAGTTCTTC | CASSSQGAMSYNEQFF
TRBJ1-2 | TRBD1 | TRBV5-1 | NA | TGCGCCAGCAGCTTGACAGGGGAGGTTGGCTACACCTTC | CASSLTGEVGYTF
TRBJ1-1 | TRBD1 | TRBV20-1 | few | TGCAGTGCTTTACAGGGGTCCCTCCCTGAAGCTTTCTTT | CSALQGSLPEAFF
TRBJ1-2 | NA | TRBV6-6 | NA | TGTGCCAGCGCCGACCCCTTTAACTATGGCTACACCTTC | CASADPFNYGYTF
TRBJ1-2 | NA | TRBV3-1 | NA | TGTGCCAGCAGCCAAAAATTCTCCGTTGGGGCCGGGGCCTATGGCTACACCTTC | CASSQKFSVGAGAYGYTF
TRBJ2-3 | TRBD2 | TRBV10-3 | NA | TGTGCCATCAGTGGGAATAGCGGGGGGGCCGGCACAGATACGCAGTATTTT | CAISGNSGGAGTDTQYF
TRBJ1-1 | NA | TRBV12-5 | NA | TGTGCTAGTGTGACGGGGGTCACTGAAGCTTTCTTT | CASVTGVTEAFF
TRBJ2-5 | TRBD2 | TRBV7-7 | few | TGTGCCAGCAGCCGAGGACTAGCGGGACTCCAAGAGACCCAGTACTTC | CASSRGLAGLQETQYF